Listed below are T cell receptor beta chains from one sample, sequenced in a study of post-analysis software for immune sequencing data. A single record per CDR3 protein comes from TCRdb applying MiXCR to the PCR reads. The repertoire consists of 750,000 to 950,000 distinct CDR3 sequences, with more than 45% occurring once and the leading ten covering around 4.7%. The sequenced material came from blood. The receptor set was obtained from a girl under 18 with multiple sclerosis. The CDR3 runs from the conserved cysteine through the conserved F or W. Each record gives: clone size, J gene, V gene, D gene, CDR3 protein, CDR3 DNA. D genes are given only for firm matches. Part of the rows lack a size; the others show once, few, many or a class for expanded clones.

NA | TRBJ2-1 | TRBV4-1 | NA | CASSQDPSAGNEQFF | TGCGCCAGCAGCCAAGACCCCTCGGCGGGCAATGAGCAGTTCTTC
NA | TRBJ2-5 | TRBV23-1 | NA | CASSMDGETQYF | TGCGCCAGCAGTATGGATGGAGAGACCCAGTACTTC
few | TRBJ2-5 | TRBV7-9 | TRBD2 | CASSSSGWAKTQYF | TGTGCCAGCAGCTCTAGCGGGTGGGCTAAGACCCAGTACTTC
NA | TRBJ2-7 | TRBV20-1 | NA | CSAVRSGFYYEQYF | TGCAGTGCGGTGAGAAGCGGGTTTTACTACGAGCAGTACTTC
NA | TRBJ2-3 | TRBV4-3 | TRBD2 | CASSQQPSGRLSTDTQYF | TGCGCCAGCAGCCAACAGCCTAGCGGGAGACTGAGCACAGATACGCAGTATTTT
NA | TRBJ1-5 | TRBV7-2 | NA | CASSSSRFSNQPQHF | TGTGCCAGCAGCTCCTCGCGGTTTAGCAATCAGCCCCAGCATTTT
NA | TRBJ2-7 | TRBV20-1 | TRBD1 | CSASTGGTYEQYF | TGCAGTGCTTCGACAGGGGGCACTTACGAGCAGTACTTC
few | TRBJ1-5 | TRBV29-1 | NA | CSVEENPDQPQHF | TGCAGCGTTGAAGAGAACCCAGATCAGCCCCAGCATTTT
NA | TRBJ1-6 | TRBV9 | NA | CASSVEPVPYNSPLHF | TGTGCCAGCAGCGTAGAACCAGTGCCCTATAATTCACCCCTCCACTTT
NA | TRBJ2-7 | TRBV28 | TRBD1 | CASSLSGTGGYEQYF | TGTGCCAGCAGTTTATCCGGGACAGGGGGCTACGAGCAGTACTTC
NA | TRBJ2-5 | TRBV7-7 | TRBD2 | CASSLIRDVGLAEQETQYF | TGTGCTAGCAGCTTAATTAGGGACGTAGGACTAGCGGAACAAGAGACCCAGTACTTC
few | TRBJ2-3 | TRBV4-1 | NA | CASSPPGPADTQYF | TGCGCCAGCAGCCCCCCGGGGCCCGCAGATACGCAGTATTTT